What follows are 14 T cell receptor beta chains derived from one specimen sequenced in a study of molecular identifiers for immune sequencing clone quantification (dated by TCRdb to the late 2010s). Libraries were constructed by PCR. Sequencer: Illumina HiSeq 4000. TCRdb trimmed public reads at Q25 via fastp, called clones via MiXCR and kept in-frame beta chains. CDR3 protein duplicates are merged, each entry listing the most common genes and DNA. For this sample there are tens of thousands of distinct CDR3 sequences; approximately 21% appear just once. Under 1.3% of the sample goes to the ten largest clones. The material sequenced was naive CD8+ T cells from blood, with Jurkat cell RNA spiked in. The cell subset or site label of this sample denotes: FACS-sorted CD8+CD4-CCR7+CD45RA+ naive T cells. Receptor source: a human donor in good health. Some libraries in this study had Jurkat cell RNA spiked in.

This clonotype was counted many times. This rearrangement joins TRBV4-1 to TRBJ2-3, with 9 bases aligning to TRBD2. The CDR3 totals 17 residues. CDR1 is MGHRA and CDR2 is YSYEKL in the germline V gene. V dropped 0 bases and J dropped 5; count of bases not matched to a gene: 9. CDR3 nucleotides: TGCGCCAGCAGCCAAGAGAAGGCTAGCGGGGTCGTAGATACGCAGTATTTT. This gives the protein CASSQEKASGVVDTQYF.

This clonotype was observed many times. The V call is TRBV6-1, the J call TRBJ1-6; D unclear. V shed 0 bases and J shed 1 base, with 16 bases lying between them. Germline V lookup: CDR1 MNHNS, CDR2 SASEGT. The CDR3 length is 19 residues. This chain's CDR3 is CASSEAWIQGSSYNSPLHF. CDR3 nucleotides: TGTGCCAGCAGTGAAGCCTGGATACAAGGGAGTTCCTATAATTCACCCCTCCACTTT.

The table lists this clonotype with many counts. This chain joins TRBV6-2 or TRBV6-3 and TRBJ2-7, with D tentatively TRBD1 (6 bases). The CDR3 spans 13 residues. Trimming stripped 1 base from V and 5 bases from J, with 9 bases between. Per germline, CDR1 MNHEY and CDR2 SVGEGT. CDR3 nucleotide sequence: TGTGCCAGCAGTTACTTACAGGGCAACGAGCAGTACTTC. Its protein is CASSYLQGNEQYF.

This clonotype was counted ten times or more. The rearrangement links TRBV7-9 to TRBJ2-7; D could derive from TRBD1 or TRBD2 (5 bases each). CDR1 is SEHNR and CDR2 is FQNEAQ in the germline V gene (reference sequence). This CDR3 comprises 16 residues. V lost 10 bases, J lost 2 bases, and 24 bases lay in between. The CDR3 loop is CATDYTAGTVTYEQYF. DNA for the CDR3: TGTGCCACCGACTATACGGCCGGGACCGTCACCTACGAGCAGTACTTC.

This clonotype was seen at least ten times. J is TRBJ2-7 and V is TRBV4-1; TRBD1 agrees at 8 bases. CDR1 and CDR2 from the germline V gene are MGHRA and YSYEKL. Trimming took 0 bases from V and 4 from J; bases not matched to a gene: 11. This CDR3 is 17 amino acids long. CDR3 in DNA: TGCGCCAGCAGCCAAGATCAAGGTTGGGGACAGGCGTACGAGCAGTACTTC. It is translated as CASSQDQGWGQAYEQYF.

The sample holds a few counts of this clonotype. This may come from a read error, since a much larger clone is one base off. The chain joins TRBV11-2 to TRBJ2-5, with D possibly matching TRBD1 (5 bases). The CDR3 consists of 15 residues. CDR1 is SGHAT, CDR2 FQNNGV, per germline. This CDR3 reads CASSLGHDIQEAQYF. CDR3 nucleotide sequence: TGTGCCAGCAGCCTAGGACACGACATTCAAGAGGCCCAGTACTTC.

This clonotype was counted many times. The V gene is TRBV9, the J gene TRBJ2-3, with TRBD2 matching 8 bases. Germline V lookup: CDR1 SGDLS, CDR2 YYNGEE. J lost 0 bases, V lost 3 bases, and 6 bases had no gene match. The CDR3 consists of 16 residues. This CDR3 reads CASSERGGWSTDTQYF. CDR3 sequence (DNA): TGTGCCAGCAGCGAACGGGGGGGCTGGAGCACAGATACGCAGTATTTT.

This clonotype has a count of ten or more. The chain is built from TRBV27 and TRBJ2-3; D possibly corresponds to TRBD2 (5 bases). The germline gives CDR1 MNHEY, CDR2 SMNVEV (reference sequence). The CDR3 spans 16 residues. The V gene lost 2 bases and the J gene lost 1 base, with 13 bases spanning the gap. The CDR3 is CASSLRGIGGTDTQYF. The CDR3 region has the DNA TGTGCCAGCAGTTTAAGAGGGATAGGCGGCACAGATACGCAGTATTTT.

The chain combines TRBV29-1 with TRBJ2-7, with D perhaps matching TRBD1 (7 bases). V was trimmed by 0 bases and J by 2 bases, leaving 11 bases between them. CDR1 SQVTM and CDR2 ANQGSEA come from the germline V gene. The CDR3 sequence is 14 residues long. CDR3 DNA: TGCAGCGTTGAAGAGGCAGGGGGGACCTACGAGCAGTACTTC. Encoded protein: CSVEEAGGTYEQYF.

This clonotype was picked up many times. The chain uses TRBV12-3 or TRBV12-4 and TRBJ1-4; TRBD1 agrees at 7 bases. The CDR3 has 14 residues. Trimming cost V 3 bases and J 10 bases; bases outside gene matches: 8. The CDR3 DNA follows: TGTGCCAGCAGTTTTGAGGGGGCTAGTAGAAAACTGTTTTTT. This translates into CASSFEGASRKLFF.

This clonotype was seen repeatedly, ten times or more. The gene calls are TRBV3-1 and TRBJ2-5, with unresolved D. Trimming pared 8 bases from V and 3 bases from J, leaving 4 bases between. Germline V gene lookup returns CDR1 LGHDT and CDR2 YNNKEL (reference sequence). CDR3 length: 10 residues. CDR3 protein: CASGKETQYF. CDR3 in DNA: TGTGCCAGCGGTAAAGAGACCCAGTACTTC.

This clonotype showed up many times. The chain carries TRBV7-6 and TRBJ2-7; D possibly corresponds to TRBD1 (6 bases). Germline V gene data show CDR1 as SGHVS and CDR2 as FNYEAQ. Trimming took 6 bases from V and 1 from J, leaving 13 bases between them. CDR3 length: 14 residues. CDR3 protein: CASSTGWESYEQYF. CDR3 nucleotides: TGTGCCAGCAGTACAGGGTGGGAGTCCTACGAGCAGTACTTC. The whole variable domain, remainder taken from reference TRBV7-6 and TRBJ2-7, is GAGVSQSPRYKVTKRGQDVALRCDPISGHVSLYWYRQALGQGPEFLTYFNYEAQQDKSGLPNDRFSAERPEGSISTLTIQRTEQRDSAMYRCASSTGWESYEQYFGPGTRLTVT.

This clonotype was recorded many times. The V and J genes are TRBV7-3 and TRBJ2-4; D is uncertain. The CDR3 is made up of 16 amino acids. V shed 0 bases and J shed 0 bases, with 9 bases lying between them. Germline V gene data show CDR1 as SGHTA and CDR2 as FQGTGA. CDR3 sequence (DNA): TGTGCCAGCAGCTTAACTGGGGTGGAAGCCAAAAACATTCAGTACTTC. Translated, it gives CASSLTGVEAKNIQYF.

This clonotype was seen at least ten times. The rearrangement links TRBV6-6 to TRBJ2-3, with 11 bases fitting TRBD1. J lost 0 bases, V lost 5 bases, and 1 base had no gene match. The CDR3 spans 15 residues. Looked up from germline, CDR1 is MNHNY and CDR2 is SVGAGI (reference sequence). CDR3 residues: CASSGQGASTDTQYF. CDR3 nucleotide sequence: TGTGCCAGCAGTGGACAGGGGGCTAGCACAGATACGCAGTATTTT.